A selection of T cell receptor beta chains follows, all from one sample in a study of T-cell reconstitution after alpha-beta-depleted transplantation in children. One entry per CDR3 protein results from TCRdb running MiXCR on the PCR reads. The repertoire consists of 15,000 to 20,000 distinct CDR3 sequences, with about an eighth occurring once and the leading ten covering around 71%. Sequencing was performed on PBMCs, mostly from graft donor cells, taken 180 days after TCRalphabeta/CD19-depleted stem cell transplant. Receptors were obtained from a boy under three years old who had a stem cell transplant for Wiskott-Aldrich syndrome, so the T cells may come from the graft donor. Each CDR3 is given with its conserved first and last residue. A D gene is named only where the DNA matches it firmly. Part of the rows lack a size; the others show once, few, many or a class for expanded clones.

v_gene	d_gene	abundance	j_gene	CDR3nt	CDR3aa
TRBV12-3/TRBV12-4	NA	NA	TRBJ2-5	TGTGCCAGCACTAAGGGGTTTTCAGAGACCCAGTACTTC	CASTKGFSETQYF
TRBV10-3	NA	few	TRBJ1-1	TGTGCCATCAGTAGGCGAGGTTTAGGGACTGAAGCTTTCTTT	CAISRRGLGTEAFF
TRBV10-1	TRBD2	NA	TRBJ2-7	TGCGCCAGCAGGGATACTAGCGGCCCCAGCGAGCAGTACTTC	CASRDTSGPSEQYF
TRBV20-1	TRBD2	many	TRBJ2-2	TGCAGTGCTAGTGGACTAGCAAACACCGGGGAGCTGTTTTTT	CSASGLANTGELFF
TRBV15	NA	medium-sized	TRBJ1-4	TGTGCCACCAGCAGAGATCCCTGGGGGGCGGGTAATGAAAAACTGTTTTTT	CATSRDPWGAGNEKLFF
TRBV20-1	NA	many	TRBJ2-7	TGCAGTGCTAGTAGGGACTCTAACTACGAGCAGTACTTC	CSASRDSNYEQYF
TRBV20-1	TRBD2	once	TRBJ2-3	TGCAGTGCTAGAGTTCGCGGGGACTACACAGATACGCAGTATTTT	CSARVRGDYTDTQYF
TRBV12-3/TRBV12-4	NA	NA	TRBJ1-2	TGTGCCTCCGCAAGAGGGGGGGCGGGTGGCTACACCTTC	CASARGGAGGYTF
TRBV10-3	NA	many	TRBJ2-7	TGTGCCATCAGTGAGTCGGGGGCCCATCGGTTGCAGTACTTC	CAISESGAHRLQYF
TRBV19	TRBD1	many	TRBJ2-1	TGTGCCAGTAGTATAGGGGGGACAGAGTACAATGAGCAGTTCTTC	CASSIGGTEYNEQFF
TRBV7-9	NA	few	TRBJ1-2	TGTGCCAGCAGCTTAGATGGGGTACTCTATGGCTACACCTTC	CASSLDGVLYGYTF
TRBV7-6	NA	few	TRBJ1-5	TGTGCCAGCAGCTTATCCGTCGGGGGTGCCCAGCATTTT	CASSLSVGGAQHF
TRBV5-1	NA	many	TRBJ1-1	TGCGCCAGCAGCTTGGTGGTGGGAGGGGACACTGAAGCTTTCTTT	CASSLVVGGDTEAFF
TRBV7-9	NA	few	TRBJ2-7	TGTGCCAGCAGCCTTCACTCCTACGAGCAGTACTTC	CASSLHSYEQYF
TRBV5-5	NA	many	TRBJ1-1	TGTGCCAGCAGCTTGACCACTGACACTGAAGCTTTCTTT	CASSLTTDTEAFF
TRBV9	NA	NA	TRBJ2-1	TGTGCCAGCAGCCCCCGGATACACAATGAGCAGTTCTTC	CASSPRIHNEQFF
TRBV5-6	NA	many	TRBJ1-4	TGTGCCAGCAGCGCTATGGACCTTTCCAATGAAAAACTGTTTTTT	CASSAMDLSNEKLFF
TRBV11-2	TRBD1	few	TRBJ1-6	TGTGCCAGCAGCATGGACAGGGACTCACCCCTCCACTTT	CASSMDRDSPLHF
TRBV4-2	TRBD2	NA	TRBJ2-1	TGTGCCAGCAGCCGGCAACCGGGACTAGAGCCCAATGAGCAGTTCTTC	CASSRQPGLEPNEQFF
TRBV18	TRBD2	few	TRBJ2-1	TGTGCCAGCTCACCACAAGTAGGACTAGCGGGAGTTAGCTACAATGAGCAGTTCTTC	CASSPQVGLAGVSYNEQFF
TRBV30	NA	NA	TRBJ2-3	TGTGCCTGGAGGGAGGACGGTGATACGCAGTATTTT	CAWREDGDTQYF
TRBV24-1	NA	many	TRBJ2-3	TGTGCCACCAGTGATACCGGGGGTCACGATGACAATACGCAGTATTTT	CATSDTGGHDDNTQYF
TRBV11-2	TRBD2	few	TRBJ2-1	TGTGCCAGCAGCCGGGGGACTAGCGCTTACAATGAGCAGTTCTTC	CASSRGTSAYNEQFF
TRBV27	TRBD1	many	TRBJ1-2	TGTGCCAGCCGGGTGGGACAGGGTGGCGGCTACACCTTC	CASRVGQGGGYTF
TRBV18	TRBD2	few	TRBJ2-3	TGTGCCAGCTCACCACGGTTGGGGCCAGCGGGAGCGGCAGATACGCAGTATTTT	CASSPRLGPAGAADTQYF
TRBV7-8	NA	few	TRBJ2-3	TGTGCCAGCAGCTTAGGTGGACATGGACCCACAGATACGCAGTATTTT	CASSLGGHGPTDTQYF
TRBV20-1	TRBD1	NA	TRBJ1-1	TGCAGTGCTGGAGGGACAGGGGGAAACACTGAAGCTTTCTTT	CSAGGTGGNTEAFF
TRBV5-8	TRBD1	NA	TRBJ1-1	TGTGCCAGCAGCTGGGACAGCCTAAAAAACGAAGCTTTCTTT	CASSWDSLKNEAFF
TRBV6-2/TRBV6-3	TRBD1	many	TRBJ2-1	TGTGCCAGCAGCCGACAGTGGGGGACAGGGTCGGTTGAGCAGTTCTTC	CASSRQWGTGSVEQFF
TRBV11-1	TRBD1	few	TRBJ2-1	TGTGCCAGCAGCTTCCACCGGGACAGGTACAATGAGCAGTTCTTC	CASSFHRDRYNEQFF
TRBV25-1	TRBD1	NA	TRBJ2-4	TGTGCCAGCATGGGACAGGGAGCCAAAAACATTCAGTACTTC	CASMGQGAKNIQYF
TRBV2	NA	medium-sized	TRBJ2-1	TGTGCCAGCACCGCTGGTCTGGGAGGCGAGCAGTTCTTC	CASTAGLGGEQFF
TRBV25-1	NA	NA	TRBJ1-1	TGTGCCAGCAGTGAGATGAGGGGGGCCAACACTGAAGCTTTCTTT	CASSEMRGANTEAFF
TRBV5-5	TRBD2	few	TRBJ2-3	TGTGCCAGCAGAGCTTCGGGCGGACTAGGGGATACGCAGTATTTT	CASRASGGLGDTQYF
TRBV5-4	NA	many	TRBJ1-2	TGTGCCAGCAGCTTGCCCGGGGGCAGCTATGGCTACACCTTC	CASSLPGGSYGYTF
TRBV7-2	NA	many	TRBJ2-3	TGTGCCAGCAGCTTAACATCCGGACACACAGATACGCAGTATTTT	CASSLTSGHTDTQYF
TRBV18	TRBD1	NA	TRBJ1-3	TGTGCCAGCTCACCGGGGACAGGGATTGGAAACACCATATATTTT	CASSPGTGIGNTIYF
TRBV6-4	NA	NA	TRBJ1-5	TGTGCCAGCGCTCGGGAGACAGATCAGCCCCAGCATTTT	CASARETDQPQHF
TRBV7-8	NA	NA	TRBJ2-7	TGTGCCAGCAGCTTAGGGGGCAGGAGCTACGAGCAGTACTTC	CASSLGGRSYEQYF
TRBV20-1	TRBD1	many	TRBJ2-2	TGCAGTGCTAGACAGGGGGCGCGGACCGGGGAGCTGTTTTTT	CSARQGARTGELFF
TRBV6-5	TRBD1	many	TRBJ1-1	TGTGCCAGCAGACACCAGGGGGCGACTGAAGCTTTCTTT	CASRHQGATEAFF
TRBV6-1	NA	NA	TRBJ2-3	TGTGCCAGCAGTGGCCTTTCCAACCGCCCCACAGATACGCAGTATTTT	CASSGLSNRPTDTQYF
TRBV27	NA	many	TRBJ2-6	TGTGCCAGCAGTGAGGTTTGGGACTCTGGGGCCAACGTCCTGACTTTC	CASSEVWDSGANVLTF
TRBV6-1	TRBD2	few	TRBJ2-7	TGTGCCAGCAGTCCCGGACAAGGGACTAGCGGCTACGAGCAGTACTTC	CASSPGQGTSGYEQYF
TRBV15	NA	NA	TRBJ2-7	TGTGCCACCAGCAGAGATCCTCCCTCGACGGGGCAGGGCGAGCAGTACTTC	CATSRDPPSTGQGEQYF
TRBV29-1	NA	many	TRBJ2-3	TGCAGCGTCACCCCCACAGATACGCAGTATTTT	CSVTPTDTQYF
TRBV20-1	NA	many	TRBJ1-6	TGCAGTGCTAGAGATCTAGGGACGGTGAAAAATTCACCCCTCCACTTT	CSARDLGTVKNSPLHF
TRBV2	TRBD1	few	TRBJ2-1	TGTGCCAGCAGTGCTCCCGGGACAGGGCCAACGCTGAGGTCCTACAATGAGCAGTTCTTC	CASSAPGTGPTLRSYNEQFF
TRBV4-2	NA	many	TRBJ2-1	TGTGCCAGCAGCCAAGATACCCGGGACCGCTACAATGAGCAGTTCTTC	CASSQDTRDRYNEQFF
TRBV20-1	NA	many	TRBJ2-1	TGCAGTGCTAGTGATCATGAGCAGTTCTTC	CSASDHEQFF
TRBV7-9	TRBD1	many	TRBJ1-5	TGTGCCAGCAGCTTTCCCCGGGACAGGGGTCGCAATCAGCCCCAGCATTTT	CASSFPRDRGRNQPQHF
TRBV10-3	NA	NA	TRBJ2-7	TGTGCCATCAGGGACTACGAGACCTACGAGCAGTACTTC	CAIRDYETYEQYF
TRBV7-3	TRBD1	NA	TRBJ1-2	TGTGCCAGCAGCTCCGCAGGGGGCTATGGCTACACCTTC	CASSSAGGYGYTF
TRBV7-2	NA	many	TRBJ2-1	TGTGCCAGCAGCTTACGACCATTGGGATACAATGAGCAGTTCTTC	CASSLRPLGYNEQFF
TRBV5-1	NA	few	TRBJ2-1	TGCGCCAGCAGCTTCTCGGGGTCCGGGGATGAGCAGTTCTTC	CASSFSGSGDEQFF
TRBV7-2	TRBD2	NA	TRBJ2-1	TGTGCCAGCAGGCTAGCGGGAGACTCCTACAATGAGCAGTTCTTC	CASRLAGDSYNEQFF
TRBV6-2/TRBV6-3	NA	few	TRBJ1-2	TGTGCCAGCAGTTACTCGAGCCTCTCGAGGACCTTC	CASSYSSLSRTF
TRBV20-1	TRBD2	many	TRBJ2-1	TGCAGTGCTAGCAGACTAGCGGGGGCTTTCTCCTACAATGAGCAGTTCTTC	CSASRLAGAFSYNEQFF
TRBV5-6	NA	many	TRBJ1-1	TGTGCCAGCAGCTTCCGGCACAACACTGAAGCTTTCTTT	CASSFRHNTEAFF